These 20 T cell receptor beta chains originate from one sample sequenced in a study of CD8 T cells in ankylosing spondylitis. The antigens of these receptors remain unknown. Via MiXCR, TCRdb re-called the 5' RACE reads, giving one row per CDR3 protein. The sample lists 390,000 or so distinct CDR3 sequences, 20% to 25% occurring once. Study results and caveats: Seemingly distinctive of ankylosing spondylitis blood was a TCR beta motif formed by eight highly homologous variants.

The specimen sequenced was blood, either unsorted or a sorted T cell fraction (not recorded which). The receptors were sampled from a male donor with ankylosing spondylitis.

This chain links TRBV7-3 with TRBJ1-1; no clear D gene. Germline V gives CDR1 SGHTA, CDR2 FQGTGA. V shed 5 bases and J shed 10 bases, with 20 bases lying between them. The CDR3 runs to 14 residues. The CDR3 sequence: CASSPMVGSSRAFF. For the CDR3, the DNA is TGTGCCAGCAGCCCGATGGTTGGGAGCTCCCGAGCTTTCTTT. Full variable domain (missing parts from reference TRBV7-3 and TRBJ1-1): GAGVSQTPSNKVTEKGKYVELRCDPISGHTALYWYRQSLGQGPEFLIYFQGTGAADDSGLPNDRFFAVRPEGSVSTLKIQRTERGDSAVYLCASSPMVGSSRAFFGQGTRLTVV.

This clonotype was counted a few times. Written as DNA, the CDR3 is TGTGCCAGCAGCTACGGTCCAGACCAAGAGACCCAGTACTTC. Its protein is CASSYGPDQETQYF. This chain connects TRBV6-5 to TRBJ2-5, with D uncertain. CDR1 is MNHEY, CDR2 SVGAGI, per germline. The ends were cut back, 6 bases at V and 0 bases at J, with 11 bases in the middle. The CDR3 spans 14 residues.

The V call is TRBV5-1, the J call TRBJ1-6; D unresolved. V lost 0 bases and J lost 7, with 8 bases in between. Germline V lookup: CDR1 SGHRS, CDR2 YFSETQ. The CDR3 loop spans 14 amino acids. CDR3 sequence (DNA): TGCGCCAGCAGCTTGGTAGGCTCCAATTCACCCCTCCACTTT. It specifies CASSLVGSNSPLHF. The complete variable domain, with remaining parts taken from reference TRBV5-1 and TRBJ1-6, reads KAGVTQTPRYLIKTRGQQVTLSCSPISGHRSVSWYQQTPGQGLQFLFEYFSETQRNKGNFPGRFSGRQFSNSRSEMNVSTLELGDSALYLCASSLVGSNSPLHFGNGTRLTVT.

The chain carries TRBV7-3 and TRBJ1-6; D remains unclear. In germline, CDR1 is SGHTA, CDR2 FQGTGA. This CDR3 comprises 13 residues. The V and J ends lost 1 base and 8 bases respectively, with 6 bases between them. The DNA for the CDR3 is TGTGCCAGCAGCTTAAATAGCGATTCACCCCTCCACTTT. It encodes CASSLNSDSPLHF.

The table lists this clonotype with a few counts. This chain links TRBV12-3 or TRBV12-4 with TRBJ1-3, with unresolved D. CDR3 length: 14 residues. V shed 3 bases and J shed 0 bases, with 6 bases lying between them. DNA for the CDR3: TGTGCCAGCAGTTTGCGTCGCTCTGGAAACACCATATATTTT. It codes for CASSLRRSGNTIYF.

This clonotype has only a few counts. V gene TRBV18 combines with J gene TRBJ2-7, with D maybe TRBD2 (5 bases). Looked up from germline, CDR1 is KGHSH and CDR2 is LQKENI. With 6 bases removed from V and 3 bases from J, the gap between germline ends came to 12 bases. This CDR3 contains 13 residues. The CDR3 loop reads CASSGLGDYEQYF. The CDR3 DNA sequence: TGTGCCAGCTCCGGACTGGGAGACTACGAGCAGTACTTC.

The J gene is TRBJ2-1, the V gene TRBV25-1; D is unresolved. The CDR3 extends over 14 amino acids. Per germline, CDR1 MGHDK and CDR2 SYGVNS. Trimming took 2 bases from V and 4 from J, leaving 9 bases between them. CDR3 DNA sequence: TGTGCCAGCAGTGAAGTAGACCAATACAATGAGCAGTTCTTC. This codes for CASSEVDQYNEQFF.

The V gene is TRBV20-1, the J gene TRBJ2-7, with 8 bases matching TRBD1. In germline, CDR1 is DFQATT, CDR2 SNEGSKA (reference sequence). There are 12 residues in the CDR3. V gave up 4 bases and J gave up 5 bases; unmatched junction bases: 4. The DNA for the CDR3 is TGCAGTGCTAACAGGGGGAGGAACGAGCAGTACTTC. Translation: CSANRGRNEQYF.

This clonotype was found a few times. The chain recombines TRBV28 with TRBJ1-2; perhaps TRBD1 as D (6 bases). Trimming shortened V by 4 bases and J by 3 bases, and 9 bases separated the two germline ends. Germline CDR1 and CDR2: MDHEN and SYDVKM. The CDR3 has 13 amino acids. CDR3 coding DNA: TGTGCCAGCAGTTCCGGGGGCGACTATGGCTACACCTTC. Residues: CASSSGGDYGYTF.

In this sample, this clonotype turned up a few times. The genes are TRBV29-1 and TRBJ1-1, with D unresolved. Trimming left V 6 bases short and J 1 base short, with 9 bases between. Per the germline V gene, CDR1 is SQVTM and CDR2 is ANQGSEA. The CDR3 loop spans 12 amino acids. The CDR3 DNA sequence: TGCAGCGTCGGGCTAACGAACACTGAAGCTTTCTTT. It yields the protein CSVGLTNTEAFF.

This clonotype has just a few counts. The chain links TRBV6-1 to TRBJ2-2; the D gene is possibly TRBD2 (5 bases). V was shortened by 8 bases and J by 1 base, with 14 bases between the two germline ends. The CDR3 is 15 amino acids. Per germline, CDR1 MNHNS and CDR2 SASEGT. CDR3 region: CASDPGYRNTGELFF. CDR3 nucleotide sequence: TGTGCCAGCGATCCGGGGTATCGGAACACCGGGGAGCTGTTTTTT.

The chain uses TRBV28 and TRBJ2-7; TRBD2 matches 11 bases. The J segment lost 6 bases and the V segment lost 4 bases, leaving 11 bases of the junction unmatched. In germline, CDR1 is MDHEN, CDR2 SYDVKM. This CDR3 is 16 amino acids long. The chain's CDR3 is CASSYPSGRRGGEQYF. For the CDR3, the DNA is TGTGCCAGCAGTTATCCTAGCGGGAGGAGGGGTGGCGAGCAGTACTTC.

The V gene is TRBV3-1, the J gene TRBJ1-1; D is unresolved. V was shortened by 4 bases and J by 5 bases, with 8 bases between the two germline ends. Germline loops: CDR1 LGHDT, CDR2 YNNKEL (reference sequence). This CDR3 spans 12 amino acids. This chain's CDR3 is CASSPGWTEAFF. As DNA, the CDR3 is TGTGCCAGCAGCCCGGGCTGGACTGAAGCTTTCTTT.

In this sample, this clonotype turned up many times. This chain joins TRBV7-9 and TRBJ1-4; maybe TRBD1 (6 bases). Trimming took off 3 bases at V and 2 bases at J, with 10 bases between the two ends. CDR1 is SEHNR and CDR2 is FQNEAQ in the germline V gene (reference sequence). The length of the CDR3 is 15 residues. DNA for the CDR3: TGTGCCAGCAGCTTCACAGGGATGACTAATGAAAAACTGTTTTTT. Protein product: CASSFTGMTNEKLFF.

This clonotype was seen more than once but under ten times. The CDR3 DNA is TGCGCCAGCAGCCCGTCTCTAGCGGGGGGCCGCGAGCAGTACTTC. This translates into CASSPSLAGGREQYF. V and J are TRBV5-1 and TRBJ2-7; 11 positions match TRBD2. V trimming: 4 bases; J trimming: 6 bases; junction bases outside the gene matches: 9. This CDR3 is 15 amino acids long. From germline, CDR1 is SGHRS and CDR2 YFSETQ. Full variable domain (missing parts from reference TRBV5-1 and TRBJ2-7): KAGVTQTPRYLIKTRGQQVTLSCSPISGHRSVSWYQQTPGQGLQFLFEYFSETQRNKGNFPGRFSGRQFSNSRSEMNVSTLELGDSALYLCASSPSLAGGREQYFGPGTRLTVT.

Only a few counts were recorded for this clonotype. This sequence joins TRBV4-2 and TRBJ2-3, with D uncertain. The CDR3 totals 14 residues. Germline-derived CDR1 and CDR2 are LGHNA and YNFKEQ. Between the trimmed V and J ends, which lost 0 bases and 4 bases, there was a span of 8 bases. The CDR3 loop is CASSQDRASDTQYF. CDR3 coding DNA: TGTGCCAGCAGCCAAGATCGGGCTTCAGATACGCAGTATTTT.

The chain joins TRBV4-3 to TRBJ2-3; 8 bases are shared with TRBD2. CDR1 is LGHNA and CDR2 is YSLEER in the germline V gene. The CDR3 has 18 amino acids. V was pared by 2 bases and J by 3 bases, with 13 bases of the junction left unmatched. This CDR3 reads CASSQRPGGGGKTDTQYF. The CDR3 DNA is TGCGCCAGCAGCCAACGGCCCGGGGGGGGTGGTAAGACAGATACGCAGTATTTT.

The chain employs TRBV2 and TRBJ1-5; tentative D call: TRBD1 (5 bases). Trimming shortened V by 2 bases and J by 6 bases, and 14 bases separated the two germline ends. The CDR3 extends over 15 amino acids. The germline V gene has CDR1 SNHLY and CDR2 FYNNEI. The CDR3 DNA sequence: TGTGCCAGCAGTGAATTATGGGGGAATCTTCAGCCCCAGCATTTT. Its protein is CASSELWGNLQPQHF.

V usage is TRBV5-1 and J usage is TRBJ2-5, with D tentatively TRBD2 (6 bases). CDR1 is SGHRS, CDR2 YFSETQ, per germline. The V and J ends lost 7 bases and 2 bases respectively, with 12 bases between them. This CDR3 is built from 13 residues. The CDR3 sequence: CASRKGLQETQYF. CDR3 coding DNA: TGCGCCAGCCGGAAGGGACTTCAAGAGACCCAGTACTTC.

This chain uses TRBV19 with TRBJ1-5; D is undetermined. Germline values: CDR1 LNHDA, CDR2 SQIVND (reference sequence). Trimming shortened V by 3 bases and J by 2 bases, and 5 bases separated the two germline ends. The CDR3 spans 13 residues. CDR3 bases: TGTGCCAGTAGTATGAGGGGCAATCAGCCCCAGCATTTT. Amino acids: CASSMRGNQPQHF. Drawing the rest from reference TRBV19 and TRBJ1-5, the complete variable domain is DGGITQSPKYLFRKEGQNVTLSCEQNLNHDAMYWYRQDPGQGLRLIYYSQIVNDFQKGDIAEGYSVSREKKESFPLTVTSAQKNPTAFYLCASSMRGNQPQHFGDGTRLSIL.